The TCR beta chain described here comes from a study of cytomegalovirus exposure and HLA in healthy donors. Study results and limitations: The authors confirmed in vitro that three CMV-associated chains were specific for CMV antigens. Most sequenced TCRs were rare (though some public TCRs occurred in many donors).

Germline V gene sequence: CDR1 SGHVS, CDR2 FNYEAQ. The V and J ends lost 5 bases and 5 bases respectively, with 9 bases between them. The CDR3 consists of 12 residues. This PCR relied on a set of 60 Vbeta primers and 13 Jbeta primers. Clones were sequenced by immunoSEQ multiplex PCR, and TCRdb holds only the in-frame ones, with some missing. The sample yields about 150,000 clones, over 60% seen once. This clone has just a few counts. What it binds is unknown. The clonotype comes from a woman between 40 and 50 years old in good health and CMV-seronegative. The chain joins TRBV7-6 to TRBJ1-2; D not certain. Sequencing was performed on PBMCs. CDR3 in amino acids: CASSPTGYGYTF. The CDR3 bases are TGTGCCAGCAGCCCGACGGGGTATGGCTACACCTTC.